These 14 T cell receptor beta chains originate from one sample sequenced in a study of blood T cell repertoires in COVID-19. Libraries were prepared by immunoSEQ multiplex PCR; TCRdb keeps only in-frame clonotypes and omits some of them. Counted here are about 90,000 clones, around 92% occurring once; the ten biggest clones make up 2.7%. The sequenced sample was peripheral blood. Source of these receptors: a man between 50 and 59 years old with COVID-19, enrolled during active disease.

This clone was seen once. The chain has TRBV30 and TRBJ1-5; 7 bases are a match to TRBD1. V dropped 3 bases and J dropped 1; count of bases not matched to a gene: 0. The length of the CDR3 is 13 residues. Germline values: CDR1 GTSNPN, CDR2 SVGIG (reference sequence). The CDR3 reads CAWRGQSNQPQHF. The DNA of the CDR3 is TGTGCCTGGAGGGGACAGAGCAATCAGCCCCAGCATTTT.

The chain combines TRBV6-6 with TRBJ1-5, with TRBD1 as a possible D gene (6 bases). V was cut by 5 bases and J by 6 bases, with 17 bases left in between. The CDR3 covers 15 residues. Germline loops: CDR1 MNHNY, CDR2 SVGAGI (reference sequence). The CDR3 DNA is TGTGCCAGCAGTGGATCTAACAGGGCCCCTCAGCCCCAGCATTTT. It yields the protein CASSGSNRAPQPQHF.

This clone was seen once. V usage is TRBV3-1 (or the pseudogene TRBV3-2) and J usage is TRBJ2-2; the D gene is possibly TRBD1 (6 bases). CDR3 size: 18 residues. The V gene lost 2 bases and the J gene lost 1 base, with 17 bases spanning the gap. Germline values: CDR1 LGHDT, CDR2 YNNKEL (reference sequence). CDR3 nucleotides: TGTGCCAGCAGCCAAACTTTTGGGGGCCTCCGGAACACCGGGGAGCTGTTTTTT. Its translation is CASSQTFGGLRNTGELFF.

This clone was observed a few times. V gene TRBV15 combines with J gene TRBJ1-6; 7 bases match TRBD1. The length of the CDR3 is 20 residues. Germline lookup yields CDR1 LNHNV and CDR2 YYDKDF (reference sequence). The junction had 11 bases not matched to a gene; V was cut back by 0 bases and J by 0 bases. The CDR3 region is CATSRDRGTAKSSYNSPLHF. Written as DNA, the CDR3 is TGTGCCACCAGCAGAGATCGGGGGACAGCTAAGAGCTCCTATAATTCACCCCTCCACTTT.

The chain is built from TRBV15 and TRBJ1-1; D is uncertain. Germline-derived CDR1 and CDR2 are LNHNV and YYDKDF (reference sequence). The V end lost 5 bases, the J end lost 1 base, and 11 bases lay between the germline ends. This CDR3 region has 14 residues. In nucleotides, the CDR3 is TGTGCCACCAGCCCTCTCGGAGGGAACACTGAAGCTTTCTTT. The encoded protein is CATSPLGGNTEAFF.

The rearrangement joins TRBV3-1 (or the pseudogene TRBV3-2) to TRBJ2-7, with TRBD2 matching over 10 bases. Germline values: CDR1 LGHDT, CDR2 YNNKEL (reference sequence). Trimming removed 2 bases from V and 4 bases from J; junction bases left unmatched: 11. The CDR3 consists of 17 residues. In DNA form, the CDR3 reads TGTGCCAGCAGCCAACATATACTTCCGGGACTAGCGTACGAGCAGTACTTC. Encoded protein: CASSQHILPGLAYEQYF.

The chain is built from TRBV3-1 (or the pseudogene TRBV3-2) and TRBJ2-1; 7 nucleotides agree with TRBD1. The CDR3 has 16 amino acids. The V gene's germline CDR1 is LGHDT and CDR2 YNNKEL (reference sequence). J was trimmed by 3 bases and V by 2 bases; bases with no gene match: 7. The CDR3 DNA follows: TGTGCCAGCAGCCAAATCAGACAGGGACGCTACAATGAGCAGTTCTTC. Amino acids: CASSQIRQGRYNEQFF.

The chain couples TRBV12-3 or TRBV12-4 to TRBJ1-5; D not certain. Trimming shortened V by 3 bases and J by 3 bases, and 3 bases separated the two germline ends. The CDR3 loop spans 12 amino acids. The CDR3 region has the DNA TGTGCCAGCAGTTTTAACAATCAGCCCCAGCATTTT. Protein: CASSFNNQPQHF.

The CDR3 DNA reads as TGTGCCAGCAGTTTGATCTCCGGGACAGTCTACGAGCAGTACTTC. Amino acids: CASSLISGTVYEQYF. The chain uses TRBV27 and TRBJ2-7, with 7 bases lining up with TRBD1. CDR1 and CDR2 from the germline V gene are MNHEY and SMNVEV (reference sequence). This CDR3 spans 15 amino acids. Germline trimming cut 3 bases from V and 3 bases from J; bases unmatched to any gene: 8.

The sample holds one count of this clone. This chain links TRBV6-6 with TRBJ1-6; a possible D gene is TRBD1 (6 bases). V was pared by 4 bases and J by 9 bases, with 13 bases between. Germline lookup yields CDR1 MNHNY and CDR2 SVGAGI (reference sequence). CDR3 length: 14 amino acids. The CDR3 nucleotides are TGTGCCAGCAGTTCGGGGGGCGTTGGTTCACCCCTCCACTTT. Protein: CASSSGGVGSPLHF.

V is TRBV2 and J is TRBJ1-2, with 9 bases fitting TRBD1. V shed 1 base and J 7 bases; nucleotides not matched to a gene: 10. Germline V gene lookup returns CDR1 SNHLY and CDR2 FYNNEI. The CDR3 sequence is 16 residues long. The CDR3 nucleotides are TGTGCCAGCAGTGAAGTGGGATTAACAGGGGGCGGTGGCTACACCTTC. Its protein is CASSEVGLTGGGGYTF.

V and J are TRBV11-2 and TRBJ2-3; D gene uncertain. Trimming removed 4 bases from V and 6 bases from J, with 23 bases in between. Germline V gene sequence: CDR1 SGHAT, CDR2 FQNNGV. CDR3 size: 17 residues. CDR3 in amino acids: CASSSRGSAWNRDTQYF. Here the CDR3 DNA reads TGTGCCAGCAGCTCGAGAGGCTCAGCGTGGAATAGGGATACGCAGTATTTT.

V usage is TRBV27 and J usage is TRBJ1-5, with 7 bases that match TRBD1. Trimming removed 6 bases from V and 7 bases from J; junction bases left unmatched: 12. The V gene's germline CDR1 is MNHEY and CDR2 SMNVEV (reference sequence). The CDR3 length is 15 residues. CDR3 nucleotides: TGTGCCAGCAGATCCGACAGGGCCCTTTTCCAGCCCCAGCATTTT. This gives the protein CASRSDRALFQPQHF.

This sequence joins TRBV30 and TRBJ1-2; D is possibly TRBD1 (6 bases). From germline, CDR1 is GTSNPN and CDR2 SVGIG (reference sequence). Between the trimmed V and J ends, which lost 1 base and 4 bases, there was a span of 13 bases. The CDR3 is 14 residues long. The CDR3 here is CAWSGTGQIYGYTF. CDR3 sequence (DNA): TGTGCCTGGAGTGGAACGGGACAAATCTATGGCTACACCTTC.